The sample holds a few counts of the clone carrying this T cell receptor (beta chain). The antigen is unknown. It was 5'RACE with constant-segment primers that produced the TCR alpha and TCR beta cDNA libraries, which carried sample barcodes and UMIs. TCRdb called the 5' RACE reads again in MiXCR, with one record for every CDR3 protein. The data contain around 510,000 distinct CDR3 sequences, about a fifth of them singletons. Germline V gene data show CDR1 as SGHAT and CDR2 as FQNNGV. CDR3 length equals 12 residues. V was pared by 1 base and J by 10 bases, with 7 bases between. These data originate in a study of T-cell memory formation after mild COVID-19. Overall study context: Among the donors, TCR clusters were largely specific to each donor.

The study, taken as a whole, reports: While clones contracting from day 15 to 85 were balanced between CD4 and CD8, later expanders leaned CD4+. Researchers report contracting CD4+ clones mostly in CM and EM, with CD8+ clones in EMRA.

The sample was PBMCs or a T cell subset sorted from them (not recorded which). The sequence came from an adult woman who had mild COVID-19 (a few samples of this study predate the infection). Cell type and time point are not known. The rearrangement links TRBV11-2 to TRBJ2-2; a weak D match, TRBD2 (6 bases). CDR3 in DNA: TGTGCCAGCAGCTTAGTGCGGGAGGAGCTGTTTTTT. Protein sequence: CASSLVREELFF.